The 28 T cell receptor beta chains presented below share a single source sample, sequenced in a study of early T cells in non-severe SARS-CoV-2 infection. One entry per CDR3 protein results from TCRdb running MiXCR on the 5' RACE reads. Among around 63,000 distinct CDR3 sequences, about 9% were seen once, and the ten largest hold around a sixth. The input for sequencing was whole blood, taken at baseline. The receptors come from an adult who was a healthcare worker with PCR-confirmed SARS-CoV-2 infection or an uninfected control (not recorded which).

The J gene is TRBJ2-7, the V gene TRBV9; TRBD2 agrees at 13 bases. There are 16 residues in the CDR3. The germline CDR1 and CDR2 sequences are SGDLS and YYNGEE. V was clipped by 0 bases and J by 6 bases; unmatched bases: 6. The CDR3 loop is CASSVGGLAGLAEQYF. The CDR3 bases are TGTGCCAGCAGCGTAGGGGGACTAGCGGGACTAGCCGAGCAGTACTTC. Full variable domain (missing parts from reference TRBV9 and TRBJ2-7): DSGVTQTPKHLITATGQRVTLRCSPRSGDLSVYWYQQSLDQGLQFLIQYYNGEERAKGNILERFSAQQFPDLHSELNLSSLELGDSALYFCASSVGGLAGLAEQYFGPGTRLTVT.

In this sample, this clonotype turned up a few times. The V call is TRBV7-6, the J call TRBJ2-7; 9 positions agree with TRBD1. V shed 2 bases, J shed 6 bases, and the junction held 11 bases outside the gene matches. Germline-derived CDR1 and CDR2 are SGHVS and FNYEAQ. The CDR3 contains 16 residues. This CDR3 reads CASSLLVDTGQGEQYF. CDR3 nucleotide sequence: TGTGCCAGCAGCTTACTAGTGGATACGGGACAGGGCGAGCAGTACTTC.

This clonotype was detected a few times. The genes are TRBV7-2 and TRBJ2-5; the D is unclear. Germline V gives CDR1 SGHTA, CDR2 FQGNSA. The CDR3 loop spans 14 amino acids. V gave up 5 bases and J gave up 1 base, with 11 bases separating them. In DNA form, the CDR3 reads TGTGCCAGCAGCAGGCGGACGGCCCAAGAGACCCAGTACTTC. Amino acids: CASSRRTAQETQYF.

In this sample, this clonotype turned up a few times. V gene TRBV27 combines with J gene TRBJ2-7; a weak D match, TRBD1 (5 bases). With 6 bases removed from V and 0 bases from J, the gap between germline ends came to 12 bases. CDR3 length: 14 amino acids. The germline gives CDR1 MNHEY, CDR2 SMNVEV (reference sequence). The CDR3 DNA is TGTGCCAGCAGAAGACAGACACACTCCTACGAGCAGTACTTC. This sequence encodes CASRRQTHSYEQYF.

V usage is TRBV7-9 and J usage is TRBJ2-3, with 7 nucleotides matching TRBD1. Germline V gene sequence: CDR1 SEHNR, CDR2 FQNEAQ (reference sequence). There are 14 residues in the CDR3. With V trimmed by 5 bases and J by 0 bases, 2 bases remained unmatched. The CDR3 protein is CASSQGQSTDTQYF. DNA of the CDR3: TGTGCCAGCAGCCAGGGACAGAGCACAGATACGCAGTATTTT.

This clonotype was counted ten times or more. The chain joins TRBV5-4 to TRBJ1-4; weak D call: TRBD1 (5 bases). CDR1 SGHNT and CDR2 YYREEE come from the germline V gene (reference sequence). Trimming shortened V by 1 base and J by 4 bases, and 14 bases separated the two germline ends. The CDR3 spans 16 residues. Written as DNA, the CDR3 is TGTGCCAGCAGCTTGAGAAGGGACGGACTTAATGAAAAACTGTTTTTT. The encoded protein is CASSLRRDGLNEKLFF.

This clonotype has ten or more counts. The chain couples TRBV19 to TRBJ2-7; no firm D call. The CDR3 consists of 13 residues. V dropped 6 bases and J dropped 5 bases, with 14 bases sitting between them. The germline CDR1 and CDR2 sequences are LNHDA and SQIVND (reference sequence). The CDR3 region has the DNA TGTGCCAGTAGAGTCCTGGGCCAGAACGAGCAGTACTTC. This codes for CASRVLGQNEQYF.

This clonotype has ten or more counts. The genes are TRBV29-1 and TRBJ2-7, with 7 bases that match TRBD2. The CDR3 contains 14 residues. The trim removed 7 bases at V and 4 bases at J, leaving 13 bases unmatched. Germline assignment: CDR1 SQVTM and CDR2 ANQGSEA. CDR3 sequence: CSAGLGEGPYEQYF. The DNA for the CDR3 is TGCAGCGCGGGACTTGGGGAGGGCCCGTACGAGCAGTACTTC.

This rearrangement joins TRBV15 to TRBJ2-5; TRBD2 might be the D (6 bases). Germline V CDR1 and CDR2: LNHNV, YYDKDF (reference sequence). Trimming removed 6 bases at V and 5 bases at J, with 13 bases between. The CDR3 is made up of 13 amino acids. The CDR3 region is CATSFAGRETQYF. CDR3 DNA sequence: TGTGCCACCAGTTTCGCAGGGAGGGAGACCCAGTACTTC.

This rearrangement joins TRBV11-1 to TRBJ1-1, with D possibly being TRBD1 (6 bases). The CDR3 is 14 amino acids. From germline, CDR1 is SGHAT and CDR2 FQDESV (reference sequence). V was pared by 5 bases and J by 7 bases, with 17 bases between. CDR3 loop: CASSPGGGLDEAFF. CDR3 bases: TGTGCCAGCAGCCCGGGAGGGGGGCTAGATGAAGCTTTCTTT.

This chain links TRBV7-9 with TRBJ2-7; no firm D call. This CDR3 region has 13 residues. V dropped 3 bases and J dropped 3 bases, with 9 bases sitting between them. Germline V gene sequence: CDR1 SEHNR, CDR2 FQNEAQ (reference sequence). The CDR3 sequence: CASSFLTSYEQYF. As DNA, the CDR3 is TGTGCCAGCAGCTTCTTAACCAGCTACGAGCAGTACTTC.

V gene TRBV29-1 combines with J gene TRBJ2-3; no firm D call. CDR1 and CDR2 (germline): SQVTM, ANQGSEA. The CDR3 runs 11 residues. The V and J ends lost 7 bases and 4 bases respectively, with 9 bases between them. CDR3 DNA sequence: TGCAGCGCACGGCTCTCAGATACGCAGTATTTT. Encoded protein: CSARLSDTQYF.

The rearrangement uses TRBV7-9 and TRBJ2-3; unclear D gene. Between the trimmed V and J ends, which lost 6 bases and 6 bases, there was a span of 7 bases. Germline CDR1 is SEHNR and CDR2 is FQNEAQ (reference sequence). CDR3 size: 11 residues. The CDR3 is CASREGDTQYF. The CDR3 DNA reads TGTGCCAGCAGGGAAGGGGATACGCAGTATTTT.

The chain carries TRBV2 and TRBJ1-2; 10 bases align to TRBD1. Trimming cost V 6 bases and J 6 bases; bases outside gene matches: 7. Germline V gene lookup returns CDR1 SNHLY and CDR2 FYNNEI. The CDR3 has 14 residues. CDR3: CASRLAGTGDGYTF. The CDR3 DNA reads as TGTGCCAGCAGACTCGCCGGGACAGGGGATGGCTACACCTTC. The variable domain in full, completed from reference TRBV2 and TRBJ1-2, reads EPEVTQTPSHQVTQMGQEVILRCVPISNHLYFYWYRQILGQKVEFLVSFYNNEISEKSEIFDDQFSVERPDGSNFTLKIRSTKLEDSAMYFCASRLAGTGDGYTFGSGTRLTVV.

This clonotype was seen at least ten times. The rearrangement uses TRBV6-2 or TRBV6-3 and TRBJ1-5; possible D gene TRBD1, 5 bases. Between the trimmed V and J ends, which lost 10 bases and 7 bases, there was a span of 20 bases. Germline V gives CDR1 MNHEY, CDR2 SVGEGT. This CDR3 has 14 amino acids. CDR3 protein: CATRRSGQGQPQHF. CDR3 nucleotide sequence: TGTGCCACCCGACGGTCGGGGCAAGGACAGCCCCAGCATTTT.

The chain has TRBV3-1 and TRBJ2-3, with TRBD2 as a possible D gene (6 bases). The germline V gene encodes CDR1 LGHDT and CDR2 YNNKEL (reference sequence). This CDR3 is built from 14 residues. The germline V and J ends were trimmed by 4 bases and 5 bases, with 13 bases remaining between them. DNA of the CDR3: TGTGCCAGCAGCCTTAGCGGAGCCGAAGATACGCAGTATTTT. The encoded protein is CASSLSGAEDTQYF.

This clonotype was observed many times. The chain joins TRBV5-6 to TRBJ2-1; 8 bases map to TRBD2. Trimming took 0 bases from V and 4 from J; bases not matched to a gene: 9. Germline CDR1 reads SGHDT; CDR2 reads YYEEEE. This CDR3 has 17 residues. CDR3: CASSLAAASGPYNEQFF. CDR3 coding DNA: TGTGCCAGCAGCTTGGCAGCGGCTAGCGGGCCTTACAATGAGCAGTTCTTC.

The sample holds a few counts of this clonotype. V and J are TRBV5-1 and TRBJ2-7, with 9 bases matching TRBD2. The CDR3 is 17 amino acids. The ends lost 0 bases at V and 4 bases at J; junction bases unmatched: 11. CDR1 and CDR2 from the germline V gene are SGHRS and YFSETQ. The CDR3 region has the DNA TGCGCCAGCAGCTTGGGGCTGGGTAGCGGGGGAAGATACGAGCAGTACTTC. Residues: CASSLGLGSGGRYEQYF.

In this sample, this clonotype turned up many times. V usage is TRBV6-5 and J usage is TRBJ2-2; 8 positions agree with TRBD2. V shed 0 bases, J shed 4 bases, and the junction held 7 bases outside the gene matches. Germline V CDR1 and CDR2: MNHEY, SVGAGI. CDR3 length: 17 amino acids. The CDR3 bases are TGTGCCAGCAGTTACTCGACGGGACTAGTGGGCACCGGGGAGCTGTTTTTT. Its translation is CASSYSTGLVGTGELFF.

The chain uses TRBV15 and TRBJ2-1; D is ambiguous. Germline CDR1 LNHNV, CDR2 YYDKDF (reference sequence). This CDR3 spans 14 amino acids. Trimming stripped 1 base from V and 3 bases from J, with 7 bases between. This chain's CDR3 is CATSRGSDYNEQFF. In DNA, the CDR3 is TGTGCCACCAGCAGAGGGTCCGACTACAATGAGCAGTTCTTC.

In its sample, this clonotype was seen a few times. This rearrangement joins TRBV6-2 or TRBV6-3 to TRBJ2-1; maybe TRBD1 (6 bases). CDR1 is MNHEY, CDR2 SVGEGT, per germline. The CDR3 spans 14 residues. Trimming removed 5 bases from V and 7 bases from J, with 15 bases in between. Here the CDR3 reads CASSTSTGRNEQFF. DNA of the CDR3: TGTGCCAGCAGTACCTCGACAGGTCGAAATGAGCAGTTCTTC.

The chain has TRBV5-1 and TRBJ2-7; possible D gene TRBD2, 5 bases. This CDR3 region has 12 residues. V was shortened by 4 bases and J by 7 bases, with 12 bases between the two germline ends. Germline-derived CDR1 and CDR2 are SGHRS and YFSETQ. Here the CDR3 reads CASSATRGEQYF. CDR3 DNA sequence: TGCGCCAGCAGCGCTACCCGCGGGGAGCAGTACTTC.

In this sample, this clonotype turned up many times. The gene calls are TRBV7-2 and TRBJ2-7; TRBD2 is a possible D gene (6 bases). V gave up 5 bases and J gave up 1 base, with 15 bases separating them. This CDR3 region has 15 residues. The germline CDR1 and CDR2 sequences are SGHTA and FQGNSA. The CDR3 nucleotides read TGTGCCAGCAGCCCCGCGAGCGGGCCGTCCTACGAGCAGTACTTC. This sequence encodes CASSPASGPSYEQYF.

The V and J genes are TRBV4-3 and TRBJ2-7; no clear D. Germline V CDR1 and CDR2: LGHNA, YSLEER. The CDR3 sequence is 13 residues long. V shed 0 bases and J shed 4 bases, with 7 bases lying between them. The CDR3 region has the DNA TGCGCCAGCAGCCAAGATACAGAATACGAGCAGTACTTC. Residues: CASSQDTEYEQYF.

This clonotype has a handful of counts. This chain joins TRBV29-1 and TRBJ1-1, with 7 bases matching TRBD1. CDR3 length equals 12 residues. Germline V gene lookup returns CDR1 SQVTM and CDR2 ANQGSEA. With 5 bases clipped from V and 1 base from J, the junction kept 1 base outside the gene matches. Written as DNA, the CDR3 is TGCAGCGTTCACAGGGGGAACACTGAAGCTTTCTTT. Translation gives CSVHRGNTEAFF.

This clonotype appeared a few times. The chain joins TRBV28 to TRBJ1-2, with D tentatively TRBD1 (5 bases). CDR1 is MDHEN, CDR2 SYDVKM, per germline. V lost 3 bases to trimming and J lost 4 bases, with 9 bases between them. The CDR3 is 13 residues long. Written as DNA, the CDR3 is TGTGCCAGCAGTTTGGGGCTGGCCTATGGCTACACCTTC. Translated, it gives CASSLGLAYGYTF.

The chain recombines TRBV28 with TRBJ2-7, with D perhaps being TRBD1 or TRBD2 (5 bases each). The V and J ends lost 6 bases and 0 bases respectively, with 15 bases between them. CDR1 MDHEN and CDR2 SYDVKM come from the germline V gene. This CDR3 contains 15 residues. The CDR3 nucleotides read TGTGCCAGCAGCCGCCCCGGGGCCAGCTCCTACGAGCAGTACTTC. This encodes CASSRPGASSYEQYF.

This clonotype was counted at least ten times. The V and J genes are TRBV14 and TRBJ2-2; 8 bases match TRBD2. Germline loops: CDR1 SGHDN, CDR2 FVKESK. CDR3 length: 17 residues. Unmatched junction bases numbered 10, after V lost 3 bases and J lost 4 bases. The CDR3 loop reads CASSHQLIAGSTGELFF. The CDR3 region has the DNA TGTGCCAGCAGCCACCAGCTAATAGCGGGAAGCACCGGGGAGCTGTTTTTT.